This entry features one T cell receptor (beta chain) sequence. The antigen is not known. The data stem from a study of T cells after yellow fever vaccination. Whole-study findings and limits: Re-detected after boosting: most primary clones, 96% of CD4 and less than 90% of CD8.

5'RACE template switching produced TCR cDNA carrying a universal primer site and UMIs. TCRdb recomputed calls from the 5' RACE reads with MiXCR, one row per CDR3 protein. This repertoire shows about 120,000 distinct CDR3 sequences, almost 9% found once; its top ten account for 40%. Losses at the gene ends were 7 bases for V and 3 bases for J; bases not matched to a gene: 8. The CDR3 covers 15 residues. This sequence joins TRBV12-3 or TRBV12-4 and TRBJ2-2; 7 nucleotides match TRBD1. Specimen: CD8+ T cells sorted from PBMCs, collected on the day of the yellow fever booster vaccination. The sequence was collected from a man between 18 and 35 years old who received the YFV17D yellow fever vaccine. This chain's CDR3 is CASTNRGRDTGELFF. The CDR3 DNA sequence: TGTGCCAGCACTAACAGGGGAAGGGACACCGGGGAGCTGTTTTTT.